The rows below give T cell receptor beta chains drawn from one sample of a study of blood T cell repertoires in COVID-19. Profiling relied on immunoSEQ multiplex PCR, and the TCRdb table lists in-frame clones only, not all of them. The sample contains approximately 300,000 clones, nearly 90% of which appear only once. Sequenced material: PBMCs or T cells enriched from blood (not recorded which). These receptors all stem from a woman between 25 and 40 years old who had recovered from COVID-19. Both conserved end residues are part of each CDR3. The D gene is left open where the match is weak. Expanded clones are given a class, and other clones once, few, many or no size at all.

14,few,TRBJ1-3,TRBV5-1,.,CASSLYGSGNTIYF,TGCGCCAGCAGCTTGTACGGTTCCGGAAACACCATATATTTT
13,once,TRBJ1-1,TRBV2,.,CASSGQMNTEAFF,TGTGCCAGCAGTGGACAGATGAACACTGAAGCTTTCTTT
15,.,TRBJ2-3,TRBV12-5,TRBD1,CASGITGQGSDTQYF,TGTGCTAGTGGTATAACGGGACAGGGTTCAGATACGCAGTATTTT
17,.,TRBJ2-5,TRBV9,.,CASSVEGGRFYQETQYF,TGTGCCAGCAGCGTAGAGGGGGGGCGATTCTACCAAGAGACCCAGTACTTC
17,.,TRBJ1-4,TRBV7-9,TRBD1,CASSLRDRGTTNEKLFF,TGTGCCAGCAGCCTCCGGGACAGAGGAACGACTAATGAAAAACTGTTTTTT
14,.,TRBJ2-7,TRBV12-5,.,CASGLVQGSYEQYF,TGTGCTAGTGGTTTGGTACAGGGTTCCTACGAGCAGTACTTC
13,.,TRBJ2-5,TRBV30,.,CAWSPSGQETQYF,TGTGCCTGGAGTCCGAGTGGCCAAGAGACCCAGTACTTC
17,.,TRBJ2-7,TRBV6-2/TRBV6-3,TRBD1,CASSYTPHRQGAYEQYF,TGTGCCAGCAGTTACACCCCCCACAGACAGGGGGCCTACGAGCAGTACTTC
17,once,TRBJ1-2,TRBV7-2,.,CASSSRGASHINYGYTF,TGTGCCAGCAGCTCGCGAGGAGCTAGCCATATCAACTATGGCTACACCTTC
14,.,TRBJ1-2,TRBV3-1/TRBV3-2,.,CASSQGGGRYGYTF,TGTGCCAGCAGCCAAGGCGGGGGAAGGTATGGCTACACCTTC
12,once,TRBJ1-2,TRBV7-2,.,CASRAARGGYTF,TGTGCCAGCAGAGCGGCCCGTGGAGGCTACACCTTC
14,.,TRBJ2-1,TRBV7-2,TRBD2,CASSRSGRYNEQFF,TGTGCCAGCAGCCGTAGCGGGAGGTACAATGAGCAGTTCTTC
12,once,TRBJ2-1,TRBV25-1,.,CASSRQYNEQFF,TGTGCCAGCAGTAGACAGTACAATGAGCAGTTCTTC
11,.,TRBJ2-1,TRBV7-7,.,CAIGRPNEQFF,TGTGCTATTGGCAGGCCCAATGAGCAGTTCTTC
15,.,TRBJ1-2,TRBV19,TRBD1,CASSPKTGFNYGYTF,TGTGCCAGTAGTCCTAAGACAGGGTTTAACTATGGCTACACCTTC
15,.,TRBJ1-5,TRBV11-3,.,CASSLAGVSNQPQHF,TGTGCCAGCAGCTTGGCAGGGGTAAGCAATCAGCCCCAGCATTTT
14,few,TRBJ1-3,TRBV30,.,CAWSAPGAGNTIYF,TGTGCCTGGAGCGCCCCGGGAGCGGGAAACACCATATATTTT
14,.,TRBJ2-1,TRBV6-5,TRBD2,CATGRRGAYNEQFF,TGTGCCACCGGAAGGCGGGGGGCCTACAATGAGCAGTTCTTC
15,.,TRBJ2-4,TRBV5-1,.,CASSPEGLAKNIQYF,TGCGCCAGCAGCCCGGAGGGGTTAGCCAAAAACATTCAGTACTTC
14,.,TRBJ2-5,TRBV4-2,TRBD2,CASSQGSGGETQYF,TGTGCCAGCAGCCAAGGGAGCGGGGGGGAGACCCAGTACTTC
14,few,TRBJ1-1,TRBV6-5,.,CASSYREKGTEAFF,TGTGCCAGCAGTTACAGGGAGAAGGGCACTGAAGCTTTCTTT
14,.,TRBJ1-2,TRBV7-2,.,CASSAGGTAYGYTF,TGTGCCAGCAGCGCAGGAGGGACGGCCTATGGCTACACCTTC
12,.,TRBJ1-1,TRBV25-1,.,CASSTAGTKAFF,TGTGCCAGCAGTACGGCCGGGACAAAAGCTTTCTTT
15,.,TRBJ1-1,TRBV4-3,.,CASSQSRGRNTEAFF,TGCGCCAGCAGCCAGAGTAGGGGCAGGAACACTGAAGCTTTCTTT
14,.,TRBJ1-5,TRBV3-1/TRBV3-2,.,CASSQEGWERPQHF,TGTGCCAGCAGCCAAGAGGGTTGGGAGAGGCCCCAGCATTTT
14,.,TRBJ1-1,TRBV7-2,.,CASSLDRVNTEAFF,TGTGCCAGCAGCTTAGACAGGGTCAACACTGAAGCTTTCTTT
15,.,TRBJ2-2,TRBV6-2/TRBV6-3,TRBD1,CASSSTGGDTGELFF,TGTGCCAGCAGTTCGACAGGGGGTGACACCGGGGAGCTGTTTTTT
14,.,TRBJ2-3,TRBV30,TRBD2,CAWRRLAGVTTQYF,TGTGCCTGGAGGCGACTAGCGGGGGTTACTACGCAGTATTTT
15,.,TRBJ1-2,TRBV3-1/TRBV3-2,TRBD1,CASSRGTGPLYGYTF,TGTGCCAGCAGCCGTGGGACAGGGCCACTCTATGGCTACACCTTC
12,.,TRBJ2-7,TRBV11-2,.,CASSLGGPEQYF,TGTGCCAGCAGCTTAGGAGGCCCGGAGCAGTACTTC
13,.,TRBJ1-5,TRBV25-1,.,CASSEGGVQPQHF,TGTGCCAGCAGTGAAGGAGGGGTTCAGCCCCAGCATTTT
16,.,TRBJ1-1,TRBV5-1,TRBD1,CASSIWDRGAGVEAFF,TGCGCCAGCAGCATATGGGACAGGGGGGCCGGGGTTGAAGCTTTCTTT
13,.,TRBJ1-1,TRBV27,.,CASSLGPYTEAFF,TGTGCCAGCAGTTTAGGCCCCTACACTGAAGCTTTCTTT
13,.,TRBJ1-2,TRBV4-1,TRBD1,CASSQENRGDYTF,TGCGCCAGCAGCCAGGAGAACAGGGGAGACTACACCTTC
15,.,TRBJ1-1,TRBV14,TRBD1,CASSFRTGRNTEAFF,TGTGCCAGCAGCTTCCGGACAGGACGGAACACTGAAGCTTTCTTT
15,.,TRBJ2-2,TRBV5-4,.,CASSLEGGGAGELFF,TGTGCCAGCAGCTTGGAGGGAGGGGGAGCCGGGGAGCTGTTTTTT
16,.,TRBJ2-1,TRBV5-6,TRBD2,CASSRSSGGLYNEQFF,TGTGCCAGCAGCCGGTCTAGCGGGGGGTTATACAATGAGCAGTTCTTC
15,.,TRBJ1-2,TRBV9,.,CASSVEGRFNYGYTF,TGTGCCAGCAGCGTAGAGGGGCGTTTTAACTATGGCTACACCTTC
17,.,TRBJ1-4,TRBV5-1,.,CASSLSRWGGLGEKLFF,TGCGCCAGCAGCTTGAGTAGGTGGGGGGGCCTCGGAGAAAAACTGTTTTTT
13,.,TRBJ1-2,TRBV6-5,TRBD1,CASTADRVYGYTF,TGTGCCAGCACCGCGGACAGGGTATATGGCTACACCTTC
19,few,TRBJ1-2,TRBV10-3,TRBD1,CAISESRQRQGVFPYGYTF,TGTGCCATCAGTGAGTCTCGGCAAAGACAGGGTGTCTTTCCCTATGGCTACACCTTC
13,.,TRBJ1-5,TRBV4-3,TRBD1,CASSLRTGEPQHF,TGCGCCAGCAGCCTCCGGACAGGGGAGCCCCAGCATTTT
12,once,TRBJ1-2,TRBV12-3/TRBV12-4,.,CASTRQMGGYTF,TGTGCCAGCACCCGACAGATGGGTGGCTACACCTTC
13,.,TRBJ2-1,TRBV19,.,CASSIYSPNEQFF,TGTGCCAGTAGTATTTACAGCCCTAATGAGCAGTTCTTC
15,.,TRBJ1-2,TRBV6-5,TRBD1,CASSSSGTGVLGYTF,TGTGCCAGCAGTTCCTCCGGGACAGGGGTCCTCGGCTACACCTTC
19,.,TRBJ2-2,TRBV7-9,.,CASSFAPGGPKRDTGELFF,TGTGCCAGCAGCTTCGCCCCGGGGGGCCCCAAACGAGACACCGGGGAGCTGTTTTTT
13,.,TRBJ1-2,TRBV6-5,.,CASRVDGSRGYTF,TGTGCCAGCAGGGTCGACGGATCGAGGGGCTACACCTTC
13,.,TRBJ1-1,TRBV7-2,.,CASSPTGTPEAFF,TGTGCCAGCAGCCCTACTGGGACACCCGAAGCTTTCTTT
16,.,TRBJ2-7,TRBV11-2,TRBD1,CASSLHGTGWTYEQYF,TGTGCCAGCAGCTTACACGGGACAGGGTGGACGTACGAGCAGTACTTC
14,.,TRBJ1-5,TRBV9,TRBD1,CASSVGQGDQPQHF,TGTGCCAGCAGCGTGGGACAGGGTGATCAGCCCCAGCATTTT
12,few,TRBJ1-2,TRBV6-4,.,CASSGGLGGYTF,TGTGCCAGCAGCGGCGGTCTCGGAGGCTACACCTTC
14,.,TRBJ2-1,TRBV19,TRBD2,CASSRTSGNNEQFF,TGTGCCAGTAGCCGGACTAGCGGCAACAATGAGCAGTTCTTC
16,.,TRBJ1-2,TRBV30,.,CAWSPPFKQINYGYTF,TGTGCCTGGAGTCCACCATTTAAACAGATTAACTATGGCTACACCTTC
13,.,TRBJ2-5,TRBV19,.,CASSTRQRETQYF,TGTGCCAGTAGTACGCGACAGAGGGAGACCCAGTACTTC
18,once,TRBJ2-1,TRBV9,TRBD2,CASSVRGLAGGKRNEQFF,TGTGCCAGCAGCGTAAGGGGACTAGCGGGGGGCAAGAGGAATGAGCAGTTCTTC